This TCR beta chain was identified during a study of cytomegalovirus exposure and HLA in healthy donors. Overall study: The 120 validation repertoires, a later analysis reported, used the same platform as the roughly 610 first-cohort repertoires. General observations from the study: In the roughly 120 validation repertoires, just under 95% of cluster scores exceeded 0, per a later analysis.

Repertoires were generated with immunoSEQ multiplex PCR, while TCRdb's copy carries only in-frame clones and drops some. Of 150,000 to 200,000 clones listed, 80% to 90% are singletons. On this clone itself: No antigen is known for it.

Source material: PBMCs. This TCR came from a woman aged 18-29 years in good health and CMV-seronegative.

The CDR3 protein is CASSSGQGPTDTQYF. In nucleotides, the CDR3 is TGTGCCAGCAGCTCGGGACAGGGGCCGACAGATACGCAGTATTTT. The chain employs TRBV6-4 and TRBJ2-3, with TRBD1 identical over 10 bases. The trim removed 6 bases at V and 3 bases at J, leaving 6 bases unmatched. Germline V gives CDR1 MRHNA, CDR2 SNTAGT. The length of the CDR3 is 15 residues.